This T cell receptor (beta chain) was captured by sequencing in a study of spatial heterogeneity in lung cancer. In this sample, this clonotype turned up a few times. TCR cDNA molecules each had a unique molecular identifier. TCRdb reanalysed the 5' RACE reads using MiXCR and keeps one entry per CDR3 protein. The sample includes some 21,000 distinct CDR3 sequences, roughly 4.5% of them seen just once. The CDR3 runs to 15 residues. Trimming removed 4 bases at V and 3 bases at J, with 16 bases between. The germline CDR1 and CDR2 sequences are SGHDT and YYEEEE. The time point is: sample taken at primary tumor resection.

Source: PBMCs, taken at surgery. This chain joins TRBV5-6 and TRBJ1-2, with a tentative D call TRBD1 (6 bases). The source of this sequence is a male donor with early-stage non-small cell lung cancer. CDR3 DNA sequence: TGTGCCAGCAGCCAACCAACGACAGGCCACTATGGCTACACCTTC. Translation gives CASSQPTTGHYGYTF.